This is a list of T cell receptor beta chains from one sample in a study of shared T cell receptors in the human thymus. Produced via immunoSEQ multiplex PCR; TCRdb's table is partial and in-frame only. The sample carries under 450,000 clones, roughly 94% recorded once. Sequences were obtained from thymocytes. All receptors derive from a human donor. Both conserved end residues are part of each CDR3. A D gene is named only where the DNA matches it firmly. Clone size is stated in some rows and not others, as once, few, many or a class when expanded.

j_call v_call clone_size d_call cdr3_aa cdr3_nt
TRBJ1-4 TRBV19 . . CASMGRGREKLFF TGTGCCAGTATGGGCAGGGGAAGAGAAAAACTGTTTTTT
TRBJ1-1 TRBV28 once . CASSLIGTTPGLAFF TGTGCCAGCAGTTTGATAGGAACAACCCCCGGGCTCGCTTTCTTT
TRBJ2-3 TRBV2 . TRBD2 CARRFGGDCCTDTQYF TGTGCCAGGAGGTTTGGGGGGGACTGCTGCACAGATACGCAGTATTTT
TRBJ2-1 TRBV28 . TRBD2 CASSFEREHEQFF TGTGCCAGCAGTTTCGAGCGGGAGCATGAGCAGTTCTTC
TRBJ1-1 TRBV5-1 . TRBD1 CASSSDRGRGMNTEAFF TGCGCCAGCAGCTCGGACAGGGGGAGAGGGATGAACACTGAAGCTTTCTTT
TRBJ1-1 TRBV11-1 . . CASSVAGLNTEAFF TGTGCCAGCAGCGTCGCAGGGTTGAACACTGAAGCTTTCTTT
TRBJ1-2 TRBV6-5 . . CASSFGTNYGYTF TGTGCCAGCAGTTTCGGCACTAACTATGGCTACACCTTC
TRBJ1-4 TRBV15 . . CATSREGSEKLFF TGTGCCACCAGCAGAGAGGGGAGTGAAAAACTGTTTTTT
TRBJ2-7 TRBV29-1 . TRBD2 CSVPGGGAYEQYF TGCAGCGTACCGGGAGGGGGGGCCTACGAGCAGTACTTC
TRBJ1-1 TRBV5-3 . . CARSQNTEAFF TGTGCCAGAAGCCAGAACACTGAAGCTTTCTTT
TRBJ2-2 TRBV7-9 . . CASSLRSYGMDTGELFF TGTGCCAGCAGCTTAAGGTCTTACGGGATGGACACCGGGGAGCTGTTTTTT
TRBJ2-5 TRBV4-1 . TRBD1 CASSQLTGTGEGQYF TGCGCCAGCAGCCAGTTGACAGGGACCGGCGAGGGCCAGTACTTC
TRBJ2-5 TRBV5-1 . TRBD1 CASSSADRGETQYF TGCGCCAGCAGCTCCGCGGACAGGGGAGAGACCCAGTACTTC
TRBJ2-7 TRBV18 once . CASSSRSSGQAGYEQYF TGTGCCAGCTCTTCACGGTCCTCGGGGCAGGCTGGCTACGAGCAGTACTTC
TRBJ2-7 TRBV9 . TRBD2 CASSVGTSGSTNEQYF TGTGCCAGCAGCGTAGGGACTAGCGGGAGTACCAACGAGCAGTACTTC
TRBJ1-2 TRBV27 . . CASSLEARNYGYTF TGTGCCAGCAGTTTGGAGGCCCGAAACTATGGCTACACCTTC
TRBJ1-2 TRBV2 . TRBD1 CASSDSHPRTGPFYGYTF TGTGCCAGCAGCGATTCACACCCCCGGACAGGGCCCTTCTATGGCTACACCTTC
TRBJ2-5 TRBV29-1 . TRBD1 CSVTPGGNRQGRQETQYF TGCAGCGTCACACCCGGTGGGAATAGACAGGGAAGGCAAGAGACCCAGTACTTC
TRBJ2-7 TRBV27 . TRBD2 CASLSSGTSTYEQYF TGTGCCAGTTTGTCCTCCGGGACTAGCACTTACGAGCAGTACTTC
TRBJ2-1 TRBV6-5 once . CASSYRAAYNEQFF TGTGCCAGCAGTTACCGGGCGGCCTACAATGAGCAGTTCTTC
TRBJ1-1 TRBV7-3 . TRBD1 CASSPGTGAGNTEAFF TGTGCCAGCAGCCCCGGGACAGGGGCGGGGAACACTGAAGCTTTCTTT
TRBJ2-7 TRBV5-1 . TRBD1 CARSEKGQMTYEQYF TGCGCCAGGTCAGAAAAGGGACAGATGACCTACGAGCAGTACTTC
TRBJ2-3 TRBV28 . . CASSLYRLSDTQYF TGTGCCAGCAGTTTATACAGGCTCTCAGATACGCAGTATTTT
TRBJ2-7 TRBV27 . TRBD2 CASTPGGGRGYEQYF TGTGCCAGCACTCCAGGAGGAGGGAGGGGCTACGAGCAGTACTTC
TRBJ2-3 TRBV28 . . CASRLSVRGADTQYF TGTGCCAGCAGACTCAGCGTCCGAGGGGCAGATACGCAGTATTTT
TRBJ2-3 TRBV27 once . CASSVWTEHRDTQYF TGTGCCAGCAGTGTTTGGACAGAACATAGGGATACGCAGTATTTT
TRBJ1-2 TRBV14 . . CASSPLEQGGYGYTF TGTGCCAGCAGCCCCCTGGAACAGGGAGGCTATGGCTACACCTTC
TRBJ1-2 TRBV2 . TRBD1 CASFTGVLYGYTF TGTGCCAGCTTCACAGGGGTACTGTATGGCTACACCTTC
TRBJ2-5 TRBV5-1 once TRBD1 CASNSGGQLEETQYF TGCGCCAGCAATTCAGGGGGACAACTGGAAGAGACCCAGTACTTC
TRBJ2-2 TRBV27 . . CASRIYTGELFF TGTGCCAGCAGAATCTACACCGGGGAGCTGTTTTTT
TRBJ1-2 TRBV30 . . CAWLGLWDYGYTF TGTGCCTGGCTGGGCCTCTGGGACTATGGCTACACCTTC
TRBJ2-7 TRBV2 few . CASRGTRYEQYF TGTGCCAGCAGGGGGACCCGCTACGAGCAGTACTTC
TRBJ1-2 TRBV5-4 . . CASSFLLIPDSRAGYGYTF TGTGCCAGCAGCTTCCTCTTAATTCCGGACAGCCGGGCGGGCTATGGCTACACCTTC
TRBJ2-5 TRBV6-1 . . CASRESSGQETQYF TGTGCCAGCAGGGAAAGTAGCGGACAAGAGACCCAGTACTTC
TRBJ2-5 TRBV5-1 . TRBD1 CASSLAGTGGSGQETQYF TGCGCCAGCAGCTTGGCCGGGACAGGGGGCTCCGGACAAGAGACCCAGTACTTC
TRBJ2-6 TRBV5-1 . TRBD2 CASSSGGGRANVLTF TGCGCCAGCAGCTCCGGGGGAGGGAGGGCCAACGTCCTGACTTTC
TRBJ2-7 TRBV18 once . CASSPEFSYEQYF TGTGCCAGCTCACCCGAATTCTCCTACGAGCAGTACTTC
TRBJ2-1 TRBV5-4 . . CASSRAKGDRRGNEQFF TGTGCCAGCAGCCGCGCCAAGGGAGACAGGCGGGGAAATGAGCAGTTCTTC
TRBJ2-3 TRBV11-3 . TRBD2 CASSTPWEGLTDTQYF TGTGCCAGCAGCACCCCCTGGGAGGGACTCACAGATACGCAGTATTTT
TRBJ1-1 TRBV19 . . CASSRSMEMNTEAFF TGTGCCAGTAGTCGATCTATGGAGATGAACACTGAAGCTTTCTTT
TRBJ2-1 TRBV27 . . CASSRALYSYNEQFF TGTGCCAGCAGCAGGGCCCTTTACTCCTACAATGAGCAGTTCTTC
TRBJ2-3 TRBV4-1 . . CASSPKKREPPYTQYF TGCGCCAGCAGCCCCAAGAAGAGGGAGCCGCCTTATACGCAGTATTTT
TRBJ2-7 TRBV5-8 . . CASSLGGDGACSYEQYF TGTGCCAGCAGCTTGGGCGGGGATGGGGCATGTTCCTACGAGCAGTACTTC
TRBJ2-7 TRBV10-3 . TRBD2 CAISGPGLANEQYF TGTGCCATCAGTGGTCCGGGACTAGCGAACGAGCAGTACTTC
TRBJ2-1 TRBV11-3 . . CASSLDRGYNEQFF TGTGCCAGCAGCTTAGATCGAGGTTACAATGAGCAGTTCTTC
TRBJ2-7 TRBV28 . . CASSLGATGLSSYEQYF TGTGCCAGCAGTTTGGGGGCTACAGGGCTTAGCTCCTACGAGCAGTACTTC
TRBJ2-3 TRBV7-2 . TRBD2 CASSLALVASGTGDTQYF TGTGCCAGCAGCTTAGCGCTGGTGGCTAGCGGGACTGGGGATACGCAGTATTTT
TRBJ2-1 TRBV27 . TRBD2 CASSPPVHRGVAGVDEQFF TGTGCCAGCAGCCCTCCCGTCCACCGGGGGGTAGCGGGAGTTGATGAGCAGTTCTTC
TRBJ2-3 TRBV5-8 once . CASSLNRGPVAGVSADTQYF TGTGCCAGCAGCTTGAACCGGGGGCCGGTTGCGGGAGTAAGTGCAGATACGCAGTATTTT
TRBJ2-2 TRBV19 . TRBD1 CASLSPRQGSTGELFF TGTGCCAGCCTCTCTCCTCGACAGGGAAGCACCGGGGAGCTGTTTTTT
TRBJ2-7 TRBV19 . TRBD2 CARARGLAGVCEQYF TGTGCCAGAGCCCGGGGACTAGCGGGAGTTTGCGAGCAGTACTTC
TRBJ2-3 TRBV25-1 . TRBD2 CASSELKRDFADTQYF TGTGCCAGCAGTGAATTAAAGCGGGACTTCGCAGATACGCAGTATTTT
TRBJ2-1 TRBV7-3 . . CASSASDSYNEQFF TGTGCCAGCAGCGCGTCCGACTCCTACAATGAGCAGTTCTTC
TRBJ2-7 TRBV14 . . CASSQDNSPVPEQYF TGTGCCAGCAGCCAAGATAATTCGCCAGTACCCGAGCAGTACTTC
TRBJ2-5 TRBV14 once . CASRHGRWERETQYF TGTGCCAGCAGACACGGACGGTGGGAGAGAGAGACCCAGTACTTC
TRBJ2-1 TRBV11-3 . . CASSLEGSIDNEQFF TGTGCCAGCAGCCTCGAGGGGAGTATAGACAATGAGCAGTTCTTC